Listed below are T cell receptor beta chains from one sample, sequenced in a study of response to subunit inactivated influenza vaccine. TCRdb re-analysed the RT-PCR reads in MiXCR, keeping a single row per CDR3 protein. The sample holds 650,000 to 700,000 distinct CDR3 sequences, about 15% seen once. The material was PBMCs from blood, obtained less than 13 days after vaccination. These receptors all come from a man between 50 and 59 years old who received an inactivated influenza vaccine. The CDR3 runs from the conserved cysteine through the conserved F or W. The order of the fields is J gene, clone size, V gene, D gene, CDR3 length, CDR3 protein, CDR3 DNA. The D gene is left open where the match is weak. The listing skips clone size in some rows; elsewhere it reads once, few, many or a size class.

J: TRBJ1-2; size: few; V: TRBV12-3/TRBV12-4; D: NA; length: 16; CDR3: CASRRGLGKTGYGYTF; DNA: TGTGCCAGCAGGCGGGGGTTGGGGAAAACAGGGTATGGCTACACCTTC
J: TRBJ2-1; size: few; V: TRBV3-1; D: NA; length: 13; CDR3: CASSQVAGIEQFF; DNA: TGTGCCAGCAGCCAAGTCGCTGGGATTGAGCAGTTCTTC
J: TRBJ1-5; size: many; V: TRBV10-3; D: NA; length: 13; CDR3: CAIRQYSNQPQHF; DNA: TGTGCCATCAGGCAGTATAGCAATCAGCCCCAGCATTTT
J: TRBJ2-7; size: few; V: TRBV20-1; D: TRBD2; length: 15; CDR3: CSARDRGLAGYEQYF; DNA: TGCAGTGCTAGAGATAGGGGACTAGCGGGATACGAGCAGTACTTC
J: TRBJ2-7; size: NA; V: TRBV20-1; D: TRBD2; length: 14; CDR3: CSARDTLAGGEQYF; DNA: TGCAGTGCTAGAGATACCCTAGCGGGAGGCGAGCAGTACTTC
J: TRBJ2-2; size: NA; V: TRBV7-2; D: NA; length: 17; CDR3: CASSLGGKRASTGELFF; DNA: TGTGCCAGCAGCTTAGGGGGGAAAAGGGCGAGCACCGGGGAGCTGTTTTTT
J: TRBJ2-2; size: NA; V: TRBV5-6; D: NA; length: 16; CDR3: CASSWGAGVTTGELFF; DNA: TGTGCCAGCAGCTGGGGGGCAGGGGTTACCACCGGGGAGCTGTTTTTT
J: TRBJ2-5; size: NA; V: TRBV12-3/TRBV12-4; D: NA; length: 14; CDR3: CASSLNPIEETQYF; DNA: TGTGCCAGCAGTTTAAACCCGATTGAAGAGACCCAGTACTTC
J: TRBJ1-1; size: NA; V: TRBV13; D: NA; length: 17; CDR3: CASSPKGRAGASTEAFF; DNA: TGTGCCAGCAGCCCGAAGGGGCGGGCGGGGGCGTCCACTGAAGCTTTCTTT
J: TRBJ2-3; size: NA; V: TRBV20-1; D: TRBD2; length: 14; CDR3: CSATPGGFLNTQYF; DNA: TGCAGTGCTACCCCCGGGGGGTTTTTAAATACGCAGTATTTT
J: TRBJ2-1; size: NA; V: TRBV6-1; D: NA; length: 17; CDR3: CASSEWGPGLPYNEQFF; DNA: TGTGCCAGCAGTGAATGGGGCCCGGGACTCCCCTACAATGAGCAGTTCTTC
J: TRBJ2-1; size: NA; V: TRBV24-1; D: NA; length: 14; CDR3: CATSDPVSYNEQFF; DNA: TGTGCCACCAGTGATCCAGTCTCCTACAATGAGCAGTTCTTC
J: TRBJ2-1; size: many; V: TRBV20-1; D: TRBD2; length: 14; CDR3: CSARFSSGDNEQFF; DNA: TGCAGTGCTAGATTTTCTAGCGGGGACAATGAGCAGTTCTTC
J: TRBJ2-1; size: few; V: TRBV20-1; D: NA; length: 13; CDR3: CSARLRIVGEQFF; DNA: TGCAGTGCTAGACTAAGGATAGTGGGCGAGCAGTTCTTC
J: TRBJ2-5; size: NA; V: TRBV12-3/TRBV12-4; D: TRBD2; length: 14; CDR3: CASSWEGQGETQYF; DNA: TGTGCCAGCAGTTGGGAGGGGCAGGGAGAGACCCAGTACTTC
J: TRBJ1-3; size: few; V: TRBV7-9; D: NA; length: 16; CDR3: CASNLGGTGGGNTIYF; DNA: TGTGCCAGCAACTTAGGAGGGACCGGTGGTGGAAACACCATATATTTT
J: TRBJ2-5; size: few; V: TRBV20-1; D: NA; length: 14; CDR3: CSASRPSVGETQYF; DNA: TGCAGTGCCAGCCGACCCTCGGTCGGGGAGACCCAGTACTTC
J: TRBJ2-7; size: few; V: TRBV5-4; D: TRBD1; length: 15; CDR3: CASSFLGQGADEQYF; DNA: TGTGCCAGCAGCTTTCTCGGGCAGGGGGCCGACGAGCAGTACTTC
J: TRBJ2-5; size: few; V: TRBV20-1; D: TRBD1; length: 14; CDR3: CSAIPTGAGETQYF; DNA: TGCAGTGCTATTCCGACAGGGGCCGGAGAGACCCAGTACTTC
J: TRBJ2-2; size: NA; V: TRBV3-1; D: NA; length: 15; CDR3: CASSQALERTGELFF; DNA: TGTGCCAGCAGCCAAGCCCTGGAGAGAACCGGGGAGCTGTTTTTT
J: TRBJ2-3; size: NA; V: TRBV6-5; D: NA; length: 13; CDR3: CASSYLFVAWLHF; DNA: TGTGCCAGCAGCTACCTTTTTGTAGCGTGGCTGCATTTT
J: TRBJ2-1; size: many; V: TRBV28; D: TRBD1; length: 14; CDR3: CASSGTGGRNEQFF; DNA: TGTGCCAGCAGTGGGACAGGGGGAAGAAATGAGCAGTTCTTC
J: TRBJ1-5; size: NA; V: TRBV11-2; D: NA; length: 13; CDR3: CASSRDRGQPQHF; DNA: TGTGCCAGCAGCCGGGACCGGGGTCAGCCCCAGCATTTT
J: TRBJ2-1; size: few; V: TRBV7-8; D: NA; length: 12; CDR3: CASSLFLPEQFF; DNA: TGTGCCAGCAGCTTATTCCTGCCTGAGCAGTTCTTC
J: TRBJ2-5; size: few; V: TRBV7-6; D: NA; length: 13; CDR3: CASSSGEVETQYF; DNA: TGTGCCAGCAGCTCGGGGGAAGTGGAGACCCAGTACTTC
J: TRBJ2-5; size: NA; V: TRBV10-3; D: NA; length: 15; CDR3: CAISELGPLEETQYF; DNA: TGTGCCATCAGTGAATTAGGACCCCTAGAGGAGACCCAGTACTTC